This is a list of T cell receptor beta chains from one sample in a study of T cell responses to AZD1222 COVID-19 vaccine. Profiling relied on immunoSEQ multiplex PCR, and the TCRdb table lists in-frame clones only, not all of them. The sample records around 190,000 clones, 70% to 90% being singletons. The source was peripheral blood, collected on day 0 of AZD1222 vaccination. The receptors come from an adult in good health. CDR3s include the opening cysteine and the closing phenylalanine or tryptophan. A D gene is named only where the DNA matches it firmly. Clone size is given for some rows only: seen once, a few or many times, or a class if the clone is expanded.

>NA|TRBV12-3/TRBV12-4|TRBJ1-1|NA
TGTGCCAGCATCAAGGACGGGGAAGCTTTCTTT
CASIKDGEAFF
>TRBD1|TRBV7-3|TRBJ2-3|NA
TGTGCCAGCAGCTTAAGCAGGGGGCTGGGGAGAGATACGCAGTATTTT
CASSLSRGLGRDTQYF
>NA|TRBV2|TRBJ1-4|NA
TGTGCCAGCAGTGCAACGGCGGAAAAACTGTTTTTT
CASSATAEKLFF
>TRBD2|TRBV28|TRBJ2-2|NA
TGTGCCAGCAGTTTCAGCGGGGGGCTAACCGGGGAGCTGTTTTTT
CASSFSGGLTGELFF
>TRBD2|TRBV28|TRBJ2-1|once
TGTGCCAGCAGTTTACCAGCGGGAGCCCTCAATGAGCAGTTCTTC
CASSLPAGALNEQFF
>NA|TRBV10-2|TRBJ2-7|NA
TGCGCCAGCGGGGGGTGGGGGACCTACGAGCAGTACTTC
CASGGWGTYEQYF
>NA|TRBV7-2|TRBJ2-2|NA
TGTGCCAGCAGCCCCGGGGCCGGGGAGCTGTTTTTT
CASSPGAGELFF
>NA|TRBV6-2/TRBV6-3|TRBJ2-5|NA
TGTGCCAGCAGTTACTCACAGAGTAACCAAGAGACCCAGTACTTC
CASSYSQSNQETQYF
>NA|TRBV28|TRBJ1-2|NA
TGTGCCAGCACCCTTACCCCCGCGGTCGGAGAGTTTTTC
CASTLTPAVGEFF
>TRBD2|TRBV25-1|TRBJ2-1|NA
TGTGCCAGCACCGCACCTAGCGGGGGGTCGATAAATGAGCAGTTCTTC
CASTAPSGGSINEQFF
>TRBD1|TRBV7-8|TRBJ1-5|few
TGTGCCAGCAGCTTATCCGGGACAGGGGGACAGCCCCAGCATTTT
CASSLSGTGGQPQHF
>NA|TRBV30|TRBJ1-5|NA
TGTGCCTGGAGTAAAGGGGACCCTAGCAATCAGCCCCAGCATTTT
CAWSKGDPSNQPQHF
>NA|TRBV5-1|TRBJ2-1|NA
TGCGCCAGCACCAAGGAGTCGAAAGGTGAGCAGTTCTTC
CASTKESKGEQFF
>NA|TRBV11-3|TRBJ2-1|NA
TGTGCCAGCAGTCGCCACGAGGGCAATGAGCAGTTCTTC
CASSRHEGNEQFF
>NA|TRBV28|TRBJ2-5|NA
TGTGCCAGCAGTCGCGGGTCGTGGGGCCCAAGGAGGGAGACCCAGTACTTC
CASSRGSWGPRRETQYF
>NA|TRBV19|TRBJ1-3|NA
TGTGCCAGTAGTATAGATCTGGCGGGAGGAAACACCATATATTTT
CASSIDLAGGNTIYF
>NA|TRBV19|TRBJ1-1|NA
TGTGCCAGCTCCGGAGGGTTGAACACTGAAGCTTTCTTT
CASSGGLNTEAFF
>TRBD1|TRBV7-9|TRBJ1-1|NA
TGTGCCAGCAGCCCAGGGGGATCGGGCCCCCTCACTGAAGCTTTCTTT
CASSPGGSGPLTEAFF
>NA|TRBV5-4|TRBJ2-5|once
TGTGCCAGCAGCTTGGGGGTGGCAGGTGTGGAGACCCAGTACTTC
CASSLGVAGVETQYF
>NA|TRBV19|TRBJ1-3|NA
TGTGCCAGCCCCGGAACTGGAAACACCATATATTTT
CASPGTGNTIYF
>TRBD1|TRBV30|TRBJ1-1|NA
TGTGCCTGGAGTTCCGGACAGGGAGGCACTGAAGCTTTCTTT
CAWSSGQGGTEAFF
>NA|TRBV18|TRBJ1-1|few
TGTGCCAGCTCACGGGAAAAAGACACTGAAGCTTTCTTT
CASSREKDTEAFF
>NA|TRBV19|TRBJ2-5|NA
TGTGCCAGTAGTATATCCCCACAGGAATGGTACCAAGAGACCCAGTACTTC
CASSISPQEWYQETQYF
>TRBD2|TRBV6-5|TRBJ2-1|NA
TGTGCCAGCAGTTACACCGGGACTAGCGGACACAATGAGCAGTTCTTC
CASSYTGTSGHNEQFF
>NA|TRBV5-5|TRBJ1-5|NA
TGTGCCAGCAGCTTGGGTACACCTAATAGCAATCAGCCCCAGCATTTT
CASSLGTPNSNQPQHF
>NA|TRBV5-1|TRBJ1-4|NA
TGCGCCAGCAGCTTGGGGCACAGGGAAGTGGAAAAACTGTTTTTT
CASSLGHREVEKLFF
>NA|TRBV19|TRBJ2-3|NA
TGTGCCAGTAGTATTAGCGCCCGCACAGATACGCAGTATTTT
CASSISARTDTQYF
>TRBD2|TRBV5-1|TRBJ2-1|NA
TGCGCCAGCAGCTTTCTAGCGGTCTACAATGAGCAGTTCTTC
CASSFLAVYNEQFF
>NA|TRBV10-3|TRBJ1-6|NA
TGTGCCATCAGTGAGCCCCTGGGTCGATCACCCCTCCACTTT
CAISEPLGRSPLHF
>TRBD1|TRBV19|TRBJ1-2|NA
TGTGCCAGTAGTATATGGGTAGGGGGCTCGGACTATGGCTACACCTTC
CASSIWVGGSDYGYTF
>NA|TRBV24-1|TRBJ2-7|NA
TGTGCCACCAGTGATGCTTACGAGCAGTACTTC
CATSDAYEQYF
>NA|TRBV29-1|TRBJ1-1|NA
TGCAGCGTTGCTAGCCGCCATGAAGCTTTCTTT
CSVASRHEAFF
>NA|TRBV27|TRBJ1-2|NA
TGTGCCAGCAGTTCTCGGGACGGTAACTATGGCTACACCTTC
CASSSRDGNYGYTF
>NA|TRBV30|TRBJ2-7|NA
TGTGCCTCATTACCCTACACGAACTCCTACGAGCAGTACTTC
CASLPYTNSYEQYF
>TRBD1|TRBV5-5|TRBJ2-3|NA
TGTGCCAGCAGCCCTGGACAGGGTAGGACAGATACGCAGTATTTT
CASSPGQGRTDTQYF
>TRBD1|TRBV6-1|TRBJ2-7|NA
TGTGCCAGCAGTGGAGATCGGGGGACAGGGGGCAACGAGCAGTACTTC
CASSGDRGTGGNEQYF
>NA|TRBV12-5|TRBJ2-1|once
TGTGCTAGTGGTTTGCCCCACAGGGAAAATGAGCAGTTCTTC
CASGLPHRENEQFF
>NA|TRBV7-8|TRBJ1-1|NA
TGTGCCAGCAGCCTGACGGGGCTGAACACTGAAGCTTTCTTT
CASSLTGLNTEAFF
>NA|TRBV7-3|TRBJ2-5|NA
TGTGCCAGCAGCCCCCGAGGCCAAGAGACCCAGTACTTC
CASSPRGQETQYF
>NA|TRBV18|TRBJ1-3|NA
TGTGCCAGCTCACCAGGGGCACCTGGAAACACCATATATTTT
CASSPGAPGNTIYF
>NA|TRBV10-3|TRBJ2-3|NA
TGTGCCATCGGGGCCCCAGATACGCAGTATTTT
CAIGAPDTQYF
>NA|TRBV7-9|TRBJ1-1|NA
TGTGCCAGCAGCCATCCCCCGCAGGGCGGCACTGAAGCTTTCTTT
CASSHPPQGGTEAFF
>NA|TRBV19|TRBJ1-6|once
TGTGCCAGTAGTATTCCGGACACCAATAATTCACCCCTCCACTTT
CASSIPDTNNSPLHF
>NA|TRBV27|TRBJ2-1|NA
TGTGCCAGCAGTTTGTCGGGATCCTACAATGAGCAGTTCTTC
CASSLSGSYNEQFF
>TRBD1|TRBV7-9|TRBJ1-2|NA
TGTGCCAGCAGCCCAGGGACAGCACGCTATGGCTACACCTTC
CASSPGTARYGYTF